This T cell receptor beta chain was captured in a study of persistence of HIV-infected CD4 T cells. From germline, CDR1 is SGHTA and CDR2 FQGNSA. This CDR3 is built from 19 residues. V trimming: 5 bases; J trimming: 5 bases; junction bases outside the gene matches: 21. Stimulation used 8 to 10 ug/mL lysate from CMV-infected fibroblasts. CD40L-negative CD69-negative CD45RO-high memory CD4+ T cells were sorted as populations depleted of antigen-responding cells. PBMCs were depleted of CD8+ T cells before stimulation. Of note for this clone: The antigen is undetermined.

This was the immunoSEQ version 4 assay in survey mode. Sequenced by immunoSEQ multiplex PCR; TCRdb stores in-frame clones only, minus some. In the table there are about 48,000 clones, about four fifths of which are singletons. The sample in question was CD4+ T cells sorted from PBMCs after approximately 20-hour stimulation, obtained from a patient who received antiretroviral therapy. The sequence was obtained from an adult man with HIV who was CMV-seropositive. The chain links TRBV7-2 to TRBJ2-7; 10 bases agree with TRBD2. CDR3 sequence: CASSPRGLAGAKFSHEQYF. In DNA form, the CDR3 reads TGTGCCAGCAGCCCCAGAGGTCTAGCGGGGGCCAAATTCAGCCACGAGCAGTACTTC. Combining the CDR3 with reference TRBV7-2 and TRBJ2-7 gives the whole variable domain GAGVSQSPSNKVTEKGKDVELRCDPISGHTALYWYRQSLGQGLEFLIYFQGNSAPDKSGLPSDRFSAERTGGSVSTLTIQRTQQEDSAVYLCASSPRGLAGAKFSHEQYFGPGTRLTVT.